The 17 T cell receptor beta chains listed next were all sequenced from one sample in a study of post-analysis software for immune sequencing data. Whole-study findings and limits: Relative to controls, patients had 4 or 5 TRBV segments at higher frequency, with TRBV5-6, TRBV5-1 and TRBV20-1 among these.

Unique molecular identifiers featured in each of the TCR beta cDNA libraries. TCRdb re-derived calls from the PCR reads in MiXCR, one entry per CDR3 protein. The sample lists under 200,000 distinct CDR3 sequences; roughly 28% were seen once. Antigen specificity for these receptors is unknown. The sequenced sample was blood. The receptors derive from a girl under 18 with multiple sclerosis.

This clonotype was detected many times. The rearrangement links TRBV4-1 to TRBJ2-1; TRBD1 agrees at 7 bases. Germline lookup yields CDR1 MGHRA and CDR2 YSYEKL. The CDR3 runs 13 residues. J lost 10 bases, V lost 0 bases, and 3 bases had no gene match. CDR3 amino acids: CASSQERQGEQFF. CDR3 nucleotides: TGCGCCAGCAGCCAAGAACGACAGGGCGAGCAGTTCTTC.

V gene TRBV30 combines with J gene TRBJ2-3, with D possibly matching TRBD2 (5 bases). The CDR3 has 14 amino acids. Trimming took 7 bases from V and 0 from J, leaving 14 bases between them. The germline CDR1 and CDR2 sequences are GTSNPN and SVGIG (reference sequence). CDR3 DNA: TGTGCCTCAAGAAGTAGGGAGAGCACAGATACGCAGTATTTT. The encoded protein is CASRSRESTDTQYF.

As regards this clonotype: Its ends do not fully match the called genes, so a read error is possible. The gene calls are TRBV29-1 and TRBJ2-7; possibly TRBD1 for D (6 bases). There are 13 residues in the CDR3. Germline values: CDR1 SQVTM, CDR2 ANQGSEA. The CDR3 DNA reads TGCAGCGTTCAGGGGCCGCACACCTACGAGCGGTACTTC. Encoded protein: CSVQGPHTYERYF.

Ten or more counts support this clonotype. The chain couples TRBV10-2 to TRBJ2-7, with D maybe TRBD2 (7 bases). The CDR3 extends over 14 amino acids. V was cut by 8 bases and J by 2 bases, with 16 bases left in between. From germline, CDR1 is WSHSY and CDR2 SAAADI. CDR3 DNA: TGCGCCAGCTACGGCGGGGGCCCAACCTACGAGCAGTACTTC. Its translation: CASYGGGPTYEQYF.

The rearrangement joins TRBV20-1 to TRBJ2-1; 11 bases line up with TRBD2. This CDR3 is built from 17 residues. Germline loops: CDR1 DFQATT, CDR2 SNEGSKA (reference sequence). V gave up 3 bases and J gave up 4 bases; unmatched junction bases: 11. The CDR3 here is CSARVGSGRAGYNEQFF. Here the CDR3 DNA reads TGCAGTGCTAGGGTGGGTAGCGGGAGGGCGGGTTACAATGAGCAGTTCTTC.

This clonotype occurred once. The chain couples TRBV19 to TRBJ2-5, with TRBD2 matching over 9 bases. The germline V gene has CDR1 LNHDA and CDR2 SQIVND (reference sequence). The V segment lost 0 bases and the J segment 2 bases; nucleotides outside the gene matches: 4. The CDR3 sequence is 16 residues long. The CDR3 DNA reads TGTGCCAGTAGTATAGAGGGCAGCGGGGGGCAAGAGACCCAGTACTTC. This codes for CASSIEGSGGQETQYF.

The chain carries TRBV6-6 and TRBJ1-2; 7 bases align to TRBD1. CDR3 length equals 13 residues. Germline CDR1 is MNHNY and CDR2 is SVGAGI (reference sequence). Unmatched junction bases numbered 8, after V lost 7 bases and J lost 6 bases. CDR3 nucleotides: TGTGCCAGCACCCTGACAGGGAAGGATGGCTACACCTTC. Its translation is CASTLTGKDGYTF.

This chain links TRBV29-1 with TRBJ2-5, with 12 bases that match TRBD2. J lost 11 bases, V lost 5 bases, and 21 bases had no gene match. This CDR3 has 17 amino acids. Germline loops: CDR1 SQVTM, CDR2 ANQGSEA. The CDR3 DNA follows: TGCAGCGTTTCAGGACAAACTAGCGGGAGGCCCGGTAATGAGCAGTACTTC. Translation: CSVSGQTSGRPGNEQYF.

This clonotype showed up many times. This chain uses TRBV6-2 or TRBV6-3 with TRBJ2-1; no definite D call. V lost 1 base and J lost 0, with 1 base in between. The CDR3 runs to 13 residues. CDR1 MNHEY and CDR2 SVGEGT come from the germline V gene. The chain's CDR3 is CASSYFSYNEQFF. The CDR3, as DNA: TGTGCCAGCAGTTACTTCTCCTACAATGAGCAGTTCTTC.

The rearrangement uses TRBV6-5 and TRBJ1-2; a weak D match, TRBD1 (5 bases). V gave up 6 bases and J gave up 2 bases, with 28 bases separating them. This CDR3 has 19 amino acids. Germline assignment: CDR1 MNHEY and CDR2 SVGAGI. CDR3 coding DNA: TGTGCCAGCAGATACGGAACGCCGGGGCCTCCCGGGGCAAACTATGGCTACACCTTC. Its translation is CASRYGTPGPPGANYGYTF.

This clonotype has just a few counts. One base away lies a much larger clone, so this may be a sequencing read error. The rearrangement joins TRBV20-1 to TRBJ2-1; 8 nucleotides line up with TRBD2. This CDR3 has 12 amino acids. After removal of 5 bases from V and 7 bases from J, the junction contained 4 bases not matched to a gene. CDR1 is DFQATT, CDR2 SNEGSKA, per germline (reference sequence). This CDR3 reads CSAATSGNEQFF. For the CDR3, the DNA is TGCAGTGCTGCAACTAGCGGAAATGAGCAGTTCTTC.

As regards this clonotype: A much larger clone is a single base away; this may be a read error. This chain joins TRBV7-3 and TRBJ2-1, with D possibly being TRBD1 (6 bases). Trimming stripped 1 base from V and 10 bases from J, with 17 bases between. Germline loops: CDR1 SGHTA, CDR2 FQGTGA. This CDR3 contains 15 residues. The CDR3 loop is CASSLRLGTPYEQFF. The CDR3 coding sequence is TGTGCCAGCAGCTTAAGACTCGGGACACCCTACGAGCAGTTCTTC.

A word on this clonotype: A much larger clone lies a single base off, so this may be a read error. The gene calls are TRBV20-1 and TRBJ2-4; tentatively, D is TRBD1 or TRBD2 (6 bases each). Germline V gene lookup returns CDR1 DFQATT and CDR2 SNEGSKA (reference sequence). The CDR3 covers 14 residues. In DNA, the CDR3 is TGCGGTGCTAGAGACAGAACCCGGGGGCACATTCAGTACTTC. Translation gives CGARDRTRGHIQYF.

Details on this clonotype: A read error may explain this, as a much larger clone is one base away. This chain uses TRBV20-1 with TRBJ2-1, with a weak D call TRBD2 (7 bases). The germline V and J ends were trimmed by 3 bases and 6 bases, with 15 bases remaining between them. Germline CDR1 is DFQATT and CDR2 is SNEGSKA (reference sequence). The CDR3 extends over 14 amino acids. CDR3: CSARGEGGANEQFF. The CDR3 region has the DNA TGCAGTGCTAGGGGAGAGGGGGGGGCCAATGAGCAGTTCTTC.

At least ten counts were recorded for this clonotype. The chain combines TRBV20-1 with TRBJ1-2; no definite D call. This CDR3 contains 14 residues. Germline V gene lookup returns CDR1 DFQATT and CDR2 SNEGSKA (reference sequence). The V and J ends lost 0 bases and 5 bases respectively, with 13 bases between them. The CDR3: CSARDIWGGYGYTF. Written as DNA, the CDR3 is TGCAGTGCTAGAGATATCTGGGGTGGGTATGGCTACACCTTC.

Points on this clonotype: This may be a read error, as it is one base from a much larger clone. V is TRBV2 and J is TRBJ2-7; D is perhaps TRBD2 (6 bases). The CDR3 sequence is 15 residues long. The ends were cut back, 4 bases at V and 2 bases at J, with 15 bases in the middle. Germline-derived CDR1 and CDR2 are SNHLY and FYNNEI. CDR3: CASSGEDGTTYEQYF. The CDR3 nucleotides read TGTGCCAGCAGTGGGGAGGACGGGACCACCTACGAGCAGTACTTC.

Only a few counts were recorded for this clonotype. The chain employs TRBV13 and TRBJ1-1; TRBD1 matches at 7 bases. J was trimmed by 0 bases and V by 6 bases; bases with no gene match: 16. The CDR3 runs to 18 residues. CDR1 is PRHDT and CDR2 is FYEKMQ in the germline V gene (reference sequence). Here the CDR3 reads CASRRQGGVLGMNTEAFF. In DNA, the CDR3 is TGTGCCAGCAGACGACAGGGCGGAGTACTGGGGATGAACACTGAAGCTTTCTTT.